This passage covers 32 T cell receptor beta chains from one sample sequenced in a study of shared clonotypes between healthy human individuals. Only in-frame clones appear in the TCRdb table, and some are missing; sequencing was by immunoSEQ multiplex PCR. The table lists millions of clones, about 92% of them singletons. Sequencing input: naive CD4+ T cells sorted from blood. Subset specified: CD45RA+ positively selected. These receptors originate from a man between 18 and 35 years old in good health.

DNA of the CDR3: TGTGCCAGCAGCTTGGGCCGGGGCCCGATCGCGGATACGCAGTATTTT. Its protein is CASSLGRGPIADTQYF. The rearrangement joins TRBV5-4 to TRBJ2-3, with D perhaps TRBD1 or TRBD2 (5 bases each). This CDR3 region has 16 residues. CDR1 and CDR2 (germline): SGHNT, YYREEE (reference sequence). V dropped 0 bases and J dropped 6 bases, with 17 bases sitting between them.

The chain is built from TRBV6-4 and TRBJ2-3, with D possibly matching TRBD1 (6 bases). From germline, CDR1 is MRHNA and CDR2 SNTAGT. V was trimmed by 2 bases and J by 4 bases, leaving 13 bases between them. CDR3 length: 15 amino acids. CDR3 sequence reads: CASSDEAGAADTQYF. The CDR3 DNA is TGTGCCAGCAGTGACGAGGCAGGGGCAGCAGATACGCAGTATTTT.

V usage is TRBV5-1 and J usage is TRBJ1-2; 7 positions match TRBD1. Germline CDR1 is SGHRS and CDR2 is YFSETQ. This CDR3 has 15 amino acids. V was clipped by 4 bases and J by 0 bases; unmatched bases: 6. In nucleotides, the CDR3 is TGCGCCAGCAGCCAAACAGGGGCGACTAACTATGGCTACACCTTC. Translation: CASSQTGATNYGYTF.

The CDR3 sequence: CASRDKTGRNTEAFF. In nucleotides, the CDR3 is TGTGCCAGCCGGGATAAGACAGGGAGGAACACTGAAGCTTTCTTT. The chain recombines TRBV2 with TRBJ1-1; 7 nucleotides line up with TRBD1. CDR1 is SNHLY, CDR2 FYNNEI, per germline. CDR3 length: 15 residues. V shed 8 bases, J shed 1 base, and the junction held 10 bases outside the gene matches.

The chain couples TRBV7-3 to TRBJ2-3; 8 bases are shared with TRBD1. Germline-derived CDR1 and CDR2 are SGHTA and FQGTGA. The ends lost 5 bases at V and 5 bases at J; junction bases unmatched: 6. The length of the CDR3 is 14 residues. This CDR3 reads CASSHRTGRDTQYF. The CDR3 nucleotides read TGTGCCAGCAGCCATCGGACAGGGCGAGATACGCAGTATTTT.

The gene calls are TRBV30 and TRBJ2-5; 7 bases match TRBD2. The junction had 9 bases not matched to a gene; V was cut back by 0 bases and J by 5 bases. Germline CDR1 GTSNPN, CDR2 SVGIG (reference sequence). CDR3 length: 15 residues. CDR3 nucleotide sequence: TGTGCCTGGAGTGTGGGACTAAAGGCCCAGGAGACCCAGTACTTC. Translating it yields CAWSVGLKAQETQYF. The whole variable domain, remainder taken from reference TRBV30 and TRBJ2-5, is SQTIHQWPATLVQPVGSPLSLECTVEGTSNPNLYWYRQAAGRGLQLLFYSVGIGQISSEVPQNLSASRPQDRQFILSSKKLLLSDSGFYLCAWSVGLKAQETQYFGPGTRLLVL.

A remark on this clone: Additional DNA sequences in this sample encode the identical CDR3. This chain joins TRBV7-2 and TRBJ1-1; TRBD1 is a possible D gene (5 bases). V dropped 5 bases and J dropped 0 bases, with 13 bases sitting between them. Germline V gives CDR1 SGHTA, CDR2 FQGNSA. The CDR3 has 15 amino acids. CDR3 sequence reads: CASSRGTGLNTEAFF. For the CDR3, the DNA is TGTGCCAGCAGCCGTGGAACGGGGCTGAACACTGAAGCTTTCTTT.

The chain combines TRBV11-3 with TRBJ2-7; 10 bases line up with TRBD2. The CDR3 runs to 15 residues. V shed 1 base, J shed 5 bases, and the junction held 5 bases outside the gene matches. The germline gives CDR1 SGHNT, CDR2 YENEEA. The CDR3 bases are TGTGCCAGCAGCTTAGGAGCGGGGGGGCCCAACGAGCAGTACTTC. This translates into CASSLGAGGPNEQYF.

This clone was found a few times. The genes are TRBV7-9 and TRBJ1-1; maybe TRBD1 (6 bases). V was pared by 7 bases and J by 0 bases, with 15 bases between. Germline V gene sequence: CDR1 SEHNR, CDR2 FQNEAQ (reference sequence). The CDR3 has 15 residues. CDR3 sequence: CASTPMGGLNTEAFF. The CDR3 nucleotides read TGTGCCAGCACCCCAATGGGGGGCCTGAACACTGAAGCTTTCTTT.

This chain uses TRBV9 with TRBJ1-5, with D possibly being TRBD1 (5 bases). The length of the CDR3 is 15 residues. V was shortened by 4 bases and J by 1 base, with 12 bases between the two germline ends. The germline gives CDR1 SGDLS, CDR2 YYNGEE. The CDR3 sequence: CASSLTGGSNQPQHF. The CDR3, as DNA: TGTGCCAGCAGCCTTACCGGGGGAAGCAATCAGCCCCAGCATTTT.

DNA of the CDR3: TGTGCCAGTAATAGGGCAGGGAATTTTGTTTTGGATTCACCCCTCCACTTT. The encoded protein is CASNRAGNFVLDSPLHF. The V gene is TRBV19, the J gene TRBJ1-6; the D gene is possibly TRBD1 (5 bases). The V end lost 7 bases, the J end lost 8 bases, and 24 bases lay between the germline ends. The CDR3 is made up of 17 amino acids. CDR1 LNHDA and CDR2 SQIVND come from the germline V gene (reference sequence).

The chain uses TRBV5-4 and TRBJ2-5; TRBD2 agrees at 8 bases. J was trimmed by 4 bases and V by 4 bases; bases with no gene match: 12. The CDR3 is 16 amino acids. Germline V gene sequence: CDR1 SGHNT, CDR2 YYREEE (reference sequence). The CDR3 nucleotides read TGTGCCAGCAGCAAAGGGACTAGAGGGGGTGGAGAGACCCAGTACTTC. It yields the protein CASSKGTRGGGETQYF.

The CDR3 region is CASSADKGGYLHNEQFF. The CDR3 DNA reads TGTGCCAGCAGCGCCGATAAAGGGGGCTACCTCCACAATGAGCAGTTCTTC. The V and J genes are TRBV27 and TRBJ2-1; 7 bases align to TRBD1. Trimming took 6 bases from V and 5 from J; bases not matched to a gene: 16. Germline CDR1 reads MNHEY; CDR2 reads SMNVEV (reference sequence). The CDR3 contains 17 residues.

The chain has TRBV10-2 and TRBJ2-7; TRBD1 aligns across 7 bases. Unmatched junction bases numbered 6, after V lost 4 bases and J lost 6 bases. The CDR3 is 13 amino acids. The germline CDR1 and CDR2 sequences are WSHSY and SAAADI. CDR3 sequence reads: CASSGQGMVEQYF. CDR3 coding DNA: TGCGCCAGCAGTGGACAGGGTATGGTCGAGCAGTACTTC.

In its sample, this clone was seen once. The chain recombines TRBV6-5 with TRBJ2-1, with a possible D match to TRBD1 (5 bases). Between the trimmed V and J ends, which lost 6 bases and 5 bases, there was a span of 17 bases. Germline loops: CDR1 MNHEY, CDR2 SVGAGI. The CDR3 runs 15 residues. CDR3 protein: CASRRSRVQDNEQFF. CDR3 nucleotides: TGTGCCAGCAGGAGAAGCAGGGTGCAGGACAATGAGCAGTTCTTC.

This clone was detected only once. The rearrangement joins TRBV28 to TRBJ2-2, with no clear D. V gave up 3 bases and J gave up 7 bases, with 6 bases separating them. The CDR3 sequence is 12 residues long. Germline CDR1 is MDHEN and CDR2 is SYDVKM. The CDR3 is CASSLSVGELFF. DNA of the CDR3: TGTGCCAGCAGTTTGTCGGTCGGGGAGCTGTTTTTT. Based on the CDR3 plus reference TRBV28 and TRBJ2-2, the full variable domain is DVKVTQSSRYLVKRTGEKVFLECVQDMDHENMFWYRQDPGLGLRLIYFSYDVKMKEKGDIPEGYSVSREKKERFSLILESASTNQTSMYLCASSLSVGELFFGEGSRLTVL.

This clone has a single count. The chain has TRBV27 and TRBJ1-1, with 9 bases identical to TRBD1. The ends lost 7 bases at V and 0 bases at J; junction bases unmatched: 21. The germline V gene has CDR1 MNHEY and CDR2 SMNVEV (reference sequence). The CDR3 contains 20 residues. CDR3 sequence: CASTSLKLFGTGTMNTEAFF. Here the CDR3 DNA reads TGTGCCAGCACGAGCCTGAAACTTTTCGGGACAGGGACCATGAACACTGAAGCTTTCTTT.

Note on this clone: The sample carries other DNA sequences with the same CDR3. This chain links TRBV6-5 with TRBJ1-1, with 8 bases that match TRBD1. V was clipped by 5 bases and J by 5 bases; unmatched bases: 7. Germline assignment: CDR1 MNHEY and CDR2 SVGAGI. The CDR3 is 14 amino acids. The CDR3 DNA sequence: TGTGCCAGCAGTCCTGGACAGGGCAGGACTGAAGCTTTCTTT. It encodes CASSPGQGRTEAFF.

The chain has TRBV18 and TRBJ1-2; 7 bases line up with TRBD1. J lost 1 base, V lost 3 bases, and 5 bases had no gene match. Germline values: CDR1 KGHSH, CDR2 LQKENI. The CDR3 contains 15 residues. The CDR3 protein is CASSPPGGNNYGYTF. CDR3 nucleotide sequence: TGTGCCAGCTCACCTCCAGGGGGAAATAACTATGGCTACACCTTC.

The rearrangement uses TRBV19 and TRBJ2-7, with 7 bases aligning to TRBD2. V gave up 1 base and J gave up 2 bases; unmatched junction bases: 5. The CDR3 is 15 residues long. Germline V lookup: CDR1 LNHDA, CDR2 SQIVND (reference sequence). The DNA for the CDR3 is TGTGCCAGTAGTATAGGGGCTAGCGGTCCCTACGAGCAGTACTTC. Amino acid sequence: CASSIGASGPYEQYF.

The rearrangement uses TRBV5-4 and TRBJ2-5; either TRBD1 or TRBD2 may fit D (8 bases each). V lost 4 bases to trimming and J lost 7 bases, with 20 bases between them. CDR3 length equals 15 residues. Per the germline V gene, CDR1 is SGHNT and CDR2 is YYREEE (reference sequence). The CDR3: CASSRGGTGGVTQYF. DNA for the CDR3: TGTGCCAGCAGCCGGGGGGGTACAGGGGGAGTGACCCAGTACTTC.

On this clone: The sample holds other DNA sequences that translate to the same CDR3. The chain combines TRBV5-1 with TRBJ2-1; tentative D call: TRBD1 (5 bases). Trimming took off 0 bases at V and 7 bases at J, with 11 bases between the two ends. Germline CDR1 SGHRS, CDR2 YFSETQ. The CDR3 has 14 amino acids. CDR3 region: CASSLALGANEQFF. The CDR3 bases are TGCGCCAGCAGCTTGGCCCTTGGGGCAAATGAGCAGTTCTTC.

The gene calls are TRBV5-4 and TRBJ2-5; D tentatively reads TRBD1 or TRBD2 (5 bases each). V gave up 0 bases and J gave up 4 bases, with 19 bases separating them. The germline V gene encodes CDR1 SGHNT and CDR2 YYREEE (reference sequence). This CDR3 has 17 amino acids. In DNA form, the CDR3 reads TGTGCCAGCAGCTTGGATGGTGGGACCATTCCGACAGAGACCCAGTACTTC. Amino acids: CASSLDGGTIPTETQYF.

Notes on this clone: The sample has other DNA sequences that encode this CDR3 too. V and J are TRBV5-1 and TRBJ1-2; a possible D gene is TRBD1 (5 bases). V was shortened by 4 bases and J by 8 bases, with 12 bases between the two germline ends. Germline values: CDR1 SGHRS, CDR2 YFSETQ. The CDR3 loop spans 12 amino acids. CDR3 amino acids: CASSPDSAGYTF. The CDR3 DNA reads TGCGCCAGCAGCCCCGACAGTGCCGGCTACACCTTC. Drawing the rest from reference TRBV5-1 and TRBJ1-2, the complete variable domain is KAGVTQTPRYLIKTRGQQVTLSCSPISGHRSVSWYQQTPGQGLQFLFEYFSETQRNKGNFPGRFSGRQFSNSRSEMNVSTLELGDSALYLCASSPDSAGYTFGSGTRLTVV.

This chain connects TRBV4-3 to TRBJ1-4; D is unclear. Germline V CDR1 and CDR2: LGHNA, YSLEER. V lost 0 bases, J lost 0 bases, and 14 bases lay in between. The CDR3 sequence is 18 residues long. In nucleotides, the CDR3 is TGCGCCAGCAGCCAAGATGGGCCTTTACAAGCAACTAATGAAAAACTGTTTTTT. Amino acid sequence: CASSQDGPLQATNEKLFF.

This sequence joins TRBV29-1 and TRBJ1-4; D call uncertain. This CDR3 has 14 residues. From germline, CDR1 is SQVTM and CDR2 ANQGSEA. V was pared by 7 bases and J by 0 bases, with 12 bases between. CDR3 bases: TGCAGCGCCTCCGGACGGGCAACTAATGAAAAACTGTTTTTT. Protein sequence: CSASGRATNEKLFF.

The chain recombines TRBV18 with TRBJ1-6, with no clear D. The CDR3 is made up of 13 amino acids. CDR1 and CDR2 (germline): KGHSH, LQKENI. The V end lost 6 bases, the J end lost 7 bases, and 10 bases lay between the germline ends. This CDR3 reads CASSSLVNSPLHF. The CDR3 nucleotides read TGTGCCAGCTCCTCACTTGTAAATTCACCCCTCCACTTT.

In the case of this clone: An end of the junction does not agree with germline; a read error may underlie this. The chain recombines TRBV6-6 with TRBJ1-5; 8 bases are a match to TRBD1. The CDR3 is 14 residues long. Germline V gene lookup returns CDR1 MNHNY and CDR2 SVGAGI (reference sequence). The CDR3 is CASRPGQGRTNLDF. CDR3 coding DNA: TGTGCCAGCAGACCTGGACAGGGAAGAACCAATTTGGATTTT.

This clone was seen once. The chain joins TRBV9 to TRBJ2-2; 8 nucleotides line up with TRBD2. The length of the CDR3 is 16 residues. V lost 4 bases and J lost 1; bases outside the gene matches: 6. Germline CDR1 SGDLS, CDR2 YYNGEE. The CDR3 protein is CASSSGTSGNTGELFF. CDR3 sequence (DNA): TGTGCCAGCAGCTCAGGAACTAGCGGGAACACCGGGGAGCTGTTTTTT.

The chain links TRBV19 to TRBJ2-2; D is uncertain. The germline CDR1 and CDR2 sequences are LNHDA and SQIVND (reference sequence). The CDR3 is 16 residues long. V lost 3 bases and J 3 bases, leaving 14 bases between the germline ends. Written as DNA, the CDR3 is TGTGCCAGTAGTATTGAAAAGGGCAGAGACACCGGGGAGCTGTTTTTT. Translated: CASSIEKGRDTGELFF. Supplemented by reference TRBV19 and TRBJ2-2, the full variable domain reads DGGITQSPKYLFRKEGQNVTLSCEQNLNHDAMYWYRQDPGQGLRLIYYSQIVNDFQKGDIAEGYSVSREKKESFPLTVTSAQKNPTAFYLCASSIEKGRDTGELFFGEGSRLTVL.

The chain combines TRBV5-6 with TRBJ2-2; D not certain. This CDR3 is built from 15 residues. The V gene lost 3 bases and the J gene lost 1 base, with 10 bases spanning the gap. Looked up from germline, CDR1 is SGHDT and CDR2 is YYEEEE. The CDR3 region has the DNA TGTGCCAGCAGCTCCGCGAGAGTGAACACCGGGGAGCTGTTTTTT. Amino acids: CASSSARVNTGELFF.

Regarding this clone: Other nucleotide sequences in the sample specify the same CDR3. The rearrangement joins TRBV7-2 to TRBJ2-3, with unresolved D. V lost 3 bases to trimming and J lost 6 bases, with 10 bases between them. The CDR3 sequence is 13 residues long. Germline CDR1 SGHTA, CDR2 FQGNSA. CDR3 sequence reads: CASSLGVGDTQYF. The CDR3 DNA reads as TGTGCCAGCAGCTTGGGTGTCGGGGATACGCAGTATTTT.